This TCR beta chain was sequenced during a study of cytotoxic CD8 clonotypes in ibrutinib-treated CLL. General study results and limits: Public clonotypes were rare and shrank or held steady on treatment.

This CDR3 contains 16 residues. Germline V gene sequence: CDR1 LNHNV, CDR2 YYDKDF (reference sequence). Trimming pared 1 base from V and 0 bases from J, leaving 13 bases between. Here immunoSEQ multiplex PCR was the method, and the copy in TCRdb shows in-frame clones only, minus some. The sample contains approximately 320,000 clones, roughly 70% of which appear only once. With respect to this clone: The antigen is unknown.

Source: PBMCs, taken after 36 months of ibrutinib treatment. The TCR was taken from a human donor with chronic lymphocytic leukemia. This chain connects TRBV15 to TRBJ2-7; no reliable D call. The CDR3 here is CATSRGVWPISYEQYF. The DNA for the CDR3 is TGTGCCACCAGCAGAGGGGTCTGGCCCATCTCCTACGAGCAGTACTTC.